The 18 T cell receptor beta chains below all came from one sample that was sequenced in a study of blood T cell repertoires in COVID-19. Data came from immunoSEQ multiplex PCR; TCRdb stores just in-frame clones and leaves some out. The sample lists roughly 300,000 clones, about 85% occurring once. Sequenced: PBMCs or T cells enriched from blood (not recorded which). Receptors originate from a woman in her 50s who had recovered from COVID-19.

The chain uses TRBV6-4 and TRBJ1-1, with TRBD1 matching over 7 bases. The CDR3 sequence is 13 residues long. Germline lookup yields CDR1 MRHNA and CDR2 SNTAGT. The V segment lost 6 bases and the J segment 0 bases; nucleotides outside the gene matches: 1. CDR3 sequence: CASRGQLNTEAFF. Here the CDR3 DNA reads TGTGCCAGCAGGGGACAGTTGAACACTGAAGCTTTCTTT.

In its sample, this clone was seen once. The V call is TRBV4-1, the J call TRBJ1-2; maybe TRBD1 (5 bases). The CDR3 extends over 13 amino acids. Per the germline V gene, CDR1 is MGHRA and CDR2 is YSYEKL. Trimming took 6 bases from V and 0 from J, leaving 8 bases between them. The CDR3 DNA reads TGCGCCAGCAGGGGGCGAACTAACTATGGCTACACCTTC. Translating gives CASRGRTNYGYTF.

The V and J genes are TRBV7-2 and TRBJ2-3, with 7 bases that match TRBD2. V lost 5 bases and J lost 0; bases outside the gene matches: 8. The CDR3 covers 16 residues. Germline loops: CDR1 SGHTA, CDR2 FQGNSA. DNA of the CDR3: TGTGCCAGCAGCCCGTCCGCTAGCGGCAGCACAGATACGCAGTATTTT. Its translation is CASSPSASGSTDTQYF.

With regard to this clone: This CDR3 is also generated by other DNA sequences in the sample. The V and J genes are TRBV19 and TRBJ2-5; 8 bases align to TRBD1. The CDR3 has 13 amino acids. J was trimmed by 5 bases and V by 3 bases; bases with no gene match: 2. The germline gives CDR1 LNHDA, CDR2 SQIVND (reference sequence). In nucleotides, the CDR3 is TGTGCCAGTAGTATTGACAGGGGTGAGACCCAGTACTTC. Amino acid sequence: CASSIDRGETQYF.

This chain links TRBV18 with TRBJ1-2; 8 bases match TRBD1. The CDR3 loop spans 16 amino acids. V shed 6 bases, J shed 2 bases, and the junction held 11 bases outside the gene matches. The germline V gene has CDR1 KGHSH and CDR2 LQKENI. CDR3 in DNA: TGTGCCAGCTCTCGGGGGACAGGAGAGATCAACTATGGCTACACCTTC. The encoded protein is CASSRGTGEINYGYTF.

This clone was detected a few times. The CDR3 nucleotides read TGTGCCAGCAGCGCGCGAGATCTAGCGGGAGTAAAAGAGACCCAGTACTTC. Protein product: CASSARDLAGVKETQYF. The chain combines TRBV9 with TRBJ2-5, with 10 positions matching TRBD2. Germline V gene sequence: CDR1 SGDLS, CDR2 YYNGEE. V lost 3 bases, J lost 3 bases, and 11 bases stayed unmatched. The CDR3 consists of 17 residues. The full variable domain, rest sourced from reference TRBV9 and TRBJ2-5, is DSGVTQTPKHLITATGQRVTLRCSPRSGDLSVYWYQQSLDQGLQFLIQYYNGEERAKGNILERFSAQQFPDLHSELNLSSLELGDSALYFCASSARDLAGVKETQYFGPGTRLLVL.

This chain connects TRBV7-9 to TRBJ1-1, with TRBD1 as a possible D gene (5 bases). V gave up 6 bases and J gave up 2 bases, with 13 bases separating them. The length of the CDR3 is 14 residues. Germline loops: CDR1 SEHNR, CDR2 FQNEAQ (reference sequence). The CDR3 DNA follows: TGTGCCAGCAGACGATCGGACACTAACACTGAAGCTTTCTTT. Protein product: CASRRSDTNTEAFF. The whole variable domain, remainder taken from reference TRBV7-9 and TRBJ1-1, is DTGVSQNPRHKITKRGQNVTFRCDPISEHNRLYWYRQTLGQGPEFLTYFQNEAQLEKSRLLSDRFSAERPKGSFSTLEIQRTEQGDSAMYLCASRRSDTNTEAFFGQGTRLTVV.

This chain links TRBV7-6 with TRBJ1-3, with D hard to call. Germline V lookup: CDR1 SGHVS, CDR2 FNYEAQ. Trimming took 4 bases from V and 0 from J, leaving 7 bases between them. The CDR3 spans 14 residues. CDR3 protein: CASSSEISGNTIYF. CDR3 DNA: TGTGCCAGCAGCTCCGAGATCTCTGGAAACACCATATATTTT.

The V and J genes are TRBV6-5 and TRBJ1-5; possibly TRBD1 for D (6 bases). The CDR3 sequence is 14 residues long. V gave up 5 bases and J gave up 6 bases, with 14 bases separating them. Germline V lookup: CDR1 MNHEY, CDR2 SVGAGI. Here the CDR3 DNA reads TGTGCCAGCAGTATCCAGGGGATGAGTCAGCCCCAGCATTTT. Translating gives CASSIQGMSQPQHF.

J is TRBJ1-1 and V is TRBV6-6, with TRBD1 identical over 7 bases. Germline CDR1 reads MNHNY; CDR2 reads SVGAGI (reference sequence). The ends lost 6 bases at V and 3 bases at J; junction bases unmatched: 10. This CDR3 has 15 amino acids. The CDR3 DNA reads as TGTGCCAGCAGCACAACCAAAAGGGGGCACACTGAAGCTTTCTTT. It specifies CASSTTKRGHTEAFF.

CDR3 DNA: TGTGCCAGCAGCTTCAGGGTAGGAGAGGCTTTCTTT. Its translation: CASSFRVGEAFF. The chain combines TRBV7-9 with TRBJ1-1; TRBD1 is a possible D gene (5 bases). V was pared by 3 bases and J by 11 bases, with 13 bases between. CDR3 length: 12 amino acids. CDR1 is SEHNR and CDR2 is FQNEAQ in the germline V gene (reference sequence).

This chain connects TRBV9 to TRBJ2-1; TRBD1 might be the D (5 bases). The CDR3 has 12 residues. Germline-derived CDR1 and CDR2 are SGDLS and YYNGEE. The V end was cut by 4 bases, the J end by 8 bases, with 10 bases between. The CDR3 protein is CASSRQGDEQFF. CDR3 nucleotide sequence: TGTGCCAGCAGCCGTCAGGGTGATGAGCAGTTCTTC.

The chain carries TRBV7-8 and TRBJ2-5; 12 bases are a match to TRBD2. Germline V gene data show CDR1 as SGHVS and CDR2 as FQNEAQ. Trimming at V came to 4 bases and at J to 4 bases, leaving 10 bases not matched to a gene. This CDR3 has 17 amino acids. The CDR3 here is CASSSLAGGIGVETQYF. CDR3 coding DNA: TGTGCCAGCAGCTCGCTAGCGGGGGGGATTGGGGTAGAGACCCAGTACTTC.

The V and J genes are TRBV5-1 and TRBJ2-2; 7 bases agree with TRBD1. The V gene end was trimmed by 4 bases and the J gene end by 4 bases; junction bases not matched to a gene: 7. The CDR3 is 15 amino acids. Germline lookup yields CDR1 SGHRS and CDR2 YFSETQ. The CDR3 loop is CASSQQGQGTGELFF. The CDR3 coding sequence is TGCGCCAGCAGCCAACAGGGGCAGGGCACCGGGGAGCTGTTTTTT.

The chain combines TRBV6-6 with TRBJ1-4; D might be TRBD1 (5 bases). V was cut by 6 bases and J by 4 bases, with 9 bases left in between. This CDR3 region has 13 residues. Germline loops: CDR1 MNHNY, CDR2 SVGAGI (reference sequence). This CDR3 is CASSRDYNEKLFF. For the CDR3, the DNA is TGTGCCAGCAGCAGGGACTATAATGAAAAACTGTTTTTT.

The chain is built from TRBV6-1 and TRBJ1-2; D remains unclear. With 0 bases removed from V and 3 bases from J, the gap between germline ends came to 11 bases. Per the germline V gene, CDR1 is MNHNS and CDR2 is SASEGT. The CDR3 length is 15 residues. This chain's CDR3 is CASSEAATPDYGYTF. CDR3 in DNA: TGTGCCAGCAGTGAAGCGGCGACTCCGGACTATGGCTACACCTTC.

The chain is built from TRBV4-3 and TRBJ2-5; 7 positions agree with TRBD1. Trimming took 2 bases from V and 5 from J; bases not matched to a gene: 8. CDR3 size: 15 residues. Germline V gene lookup returns CDR1 LGHNA and CDR2 YSLEER. CDR3 in DNA: TGCGCCAGCAGCCAATCTAAGACAGGGCGGGAGACCCAGTACTTC. Its protein is CASSQSKTGRETQYF.

The chain employs TRBV7-8 and TRBJ1-1; 7 bases are a match to TRBD1. The V segment lost 8 bases and the J segment 0 bases; nucleotides outside the gene matches: 9. This CDR3 has 15 residues. Germline values: CDR1 SGHVS, CDR2 FQNEAQ. The CDR3 loop reads CASERDSYLNTEAFF. Here the CDR3 DNA reads TGTGCCAGCGAAAGGGACAGCTACTTGAACACTGAAGCTTTCTTT.